This T cell receptor (beta chain) was identified during a study of long-term antiretroviral therapy in people with HIV. The germline V and J ends were trimmed by 2 bases and 2 bases, with 24 bases remaining between them. This CDR3 has 19 amino acids. The germline CDR1 and CDR2 sequences are SEHNR and FQNEAQ (reference sequence). The table lists this clone with a few counts. No donor had fewer than one pre-ART PBMC sample or fewer than two post-ART PBMC samples. The libraries were made with immunoSEQ v3.0 at survey level. Sequencing used immunoSEQ multiplex PCR; TCRdb keeps in-frame clones, though not all of them. The sample has approximately 15,000 clones, about 81% seen once; the top ten hold approximately 9%.

This TCR was sampled from a young man with HIV. Here the sequenced sample was unsorted PBMCs, taken 0.3 years after starting antiretroviral therapy. V and J are TRBV7-9 and TRBJ1-1; possible D gene TRBD1, 6 bases. The CDR3 DNA reads TGTGCCAGCAGCTTACCCACTCCAAAAAAGGGGGGACTAAACACTGAAGCTTTCTTT. Its translation: CASSLPTPKKGGLNTEAFF.